This T cell receptor (beta chain) was sequenced during a study of radiotherapy plus CTLA-4 blockade in lung cancer. Study outcomes and limitations: Following radiotherapy plus ipilimumab, tumor-derived TCR clones expanded in the blood.

Method: immunoSEQ multiplex PCR; TCRdb's copy keeps in-frame clones and lacks some. The top ten hold 7.8% of the sample, which has around 45,000 clones, 70% to 90% seen once. Focal radiation plus CTLA-4 blockade with ipilimumab was administered to patients who had chemo-refractory metastatic non-small-cell lung cancer. Remarks on this clone: Its matching antigen is unknown.

Germline CDR1 reads SEHNR; CDR2 reads FQNEAQ (reference sequence). Losses at the gene ends were 2 bases for V and 5 bases for J; bases not matched to a gene: 3. The CDR3 is made up of 15 amino acids. This sequence joins TRBV7-9 and TRBJ1-6, with TRBD1 identical over 7 bases. The sample was peripheral blood, taken from a patient treated with radiotherapy plus ipilimumab. The sequence derives from a human donor with non-small cell lung cancer whose response to radiotherapy plus ipilimumab could not be evaluated. CDR3 protein: CASSLTDRNNSPLHF. The CDR3 DNA reads TGTGCCAGCAGCTTAACGGACAGGAATAATTCACCCCTCCACTTT.